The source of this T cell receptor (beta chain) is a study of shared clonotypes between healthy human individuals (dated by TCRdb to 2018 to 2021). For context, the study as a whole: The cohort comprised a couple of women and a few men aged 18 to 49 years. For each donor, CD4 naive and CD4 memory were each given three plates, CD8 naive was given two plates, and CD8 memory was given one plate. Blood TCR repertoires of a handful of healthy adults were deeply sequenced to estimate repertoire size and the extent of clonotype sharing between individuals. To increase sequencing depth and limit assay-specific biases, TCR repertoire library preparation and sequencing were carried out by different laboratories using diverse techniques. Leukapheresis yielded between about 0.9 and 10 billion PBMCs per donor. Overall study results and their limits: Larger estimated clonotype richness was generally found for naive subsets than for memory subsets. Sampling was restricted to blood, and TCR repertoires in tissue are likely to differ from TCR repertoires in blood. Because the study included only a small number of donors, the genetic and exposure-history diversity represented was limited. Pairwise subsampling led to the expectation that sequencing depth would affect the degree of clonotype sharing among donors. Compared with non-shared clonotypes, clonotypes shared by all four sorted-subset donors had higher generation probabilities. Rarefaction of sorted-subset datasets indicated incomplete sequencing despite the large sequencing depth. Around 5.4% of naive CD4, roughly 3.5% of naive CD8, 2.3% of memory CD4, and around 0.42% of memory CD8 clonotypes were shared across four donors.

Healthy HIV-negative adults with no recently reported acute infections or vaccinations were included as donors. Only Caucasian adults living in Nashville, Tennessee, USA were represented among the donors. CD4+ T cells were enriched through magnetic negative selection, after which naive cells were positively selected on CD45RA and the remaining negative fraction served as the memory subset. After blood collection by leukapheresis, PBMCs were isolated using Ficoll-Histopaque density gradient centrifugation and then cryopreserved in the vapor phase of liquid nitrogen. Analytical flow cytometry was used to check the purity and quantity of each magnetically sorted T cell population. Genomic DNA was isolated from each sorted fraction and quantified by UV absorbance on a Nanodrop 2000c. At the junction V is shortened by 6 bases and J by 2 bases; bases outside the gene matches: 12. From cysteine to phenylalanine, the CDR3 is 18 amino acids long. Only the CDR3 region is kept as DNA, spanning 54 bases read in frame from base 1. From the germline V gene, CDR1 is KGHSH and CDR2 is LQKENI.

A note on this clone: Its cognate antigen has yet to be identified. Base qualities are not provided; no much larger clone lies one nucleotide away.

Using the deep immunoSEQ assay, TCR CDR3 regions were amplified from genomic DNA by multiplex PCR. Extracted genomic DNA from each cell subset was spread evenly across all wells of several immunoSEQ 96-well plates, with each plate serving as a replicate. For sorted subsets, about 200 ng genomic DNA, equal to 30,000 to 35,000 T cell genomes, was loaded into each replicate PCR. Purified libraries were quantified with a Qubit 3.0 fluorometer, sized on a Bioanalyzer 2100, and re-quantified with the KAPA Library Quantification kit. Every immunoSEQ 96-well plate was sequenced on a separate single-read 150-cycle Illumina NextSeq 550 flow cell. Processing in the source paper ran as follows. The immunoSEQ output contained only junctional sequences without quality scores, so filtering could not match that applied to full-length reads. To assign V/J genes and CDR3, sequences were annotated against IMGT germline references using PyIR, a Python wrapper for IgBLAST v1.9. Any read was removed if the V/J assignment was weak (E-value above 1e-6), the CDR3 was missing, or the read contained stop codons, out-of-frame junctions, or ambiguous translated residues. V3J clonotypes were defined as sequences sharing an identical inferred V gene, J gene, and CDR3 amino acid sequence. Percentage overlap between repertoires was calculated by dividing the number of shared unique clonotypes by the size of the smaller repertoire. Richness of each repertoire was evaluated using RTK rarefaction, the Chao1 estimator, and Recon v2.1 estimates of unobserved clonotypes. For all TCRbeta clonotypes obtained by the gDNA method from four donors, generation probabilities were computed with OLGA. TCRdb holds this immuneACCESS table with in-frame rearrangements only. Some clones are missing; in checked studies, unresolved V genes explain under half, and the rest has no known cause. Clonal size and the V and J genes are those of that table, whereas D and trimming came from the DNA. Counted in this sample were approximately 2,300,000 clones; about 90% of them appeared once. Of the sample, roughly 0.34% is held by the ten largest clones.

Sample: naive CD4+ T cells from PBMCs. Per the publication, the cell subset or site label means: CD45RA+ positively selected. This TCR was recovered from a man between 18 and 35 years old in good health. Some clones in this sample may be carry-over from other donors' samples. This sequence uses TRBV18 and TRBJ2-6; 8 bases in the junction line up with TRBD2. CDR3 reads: CASSPLAGGRAGANVLTF. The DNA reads TGTGCCAGCTCGCCTCTCGCGGGGGGCAGGGCTGGGGCCAACGTCCTGACTTTC. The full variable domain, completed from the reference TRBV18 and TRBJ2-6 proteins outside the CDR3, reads NAGVMQNPRHLVRRRGQEARLRCSPMKGHSHVYWYRQLPEEGLKFMVYLQKENIIDESGMPKERFSAEFPKEGPSILRIQQVVRGDSAAYFCASSPLAGGRAGANVLTFGAGSRLTVL.